The 12 T cell receptor beta chains below were found in one sample sequenced in a study of T cell responses to AZD1222 COVID-19 vaccine. Measured with immunoSEQ multiplex PCR; TCRdb has only the in-frame clones, and not every one. The sample carries around 73,000 clones, 89% recorded once. The sequences come from peripheral blood, collected 28 days after the second AZD1222 dose. Receptor source: an adult who received the AZD1222 COVID-19 vaccine.

The chain has TRBV11-3 and TRBJ1-4; D uncertain. Trimming stripped 1 base from V and 4 bases from J, with 7 bases between. Germline CDR1 and CDR2: SGHNT and YENEEA. The CDR3 spans 14 residues. In nucleotides, the CDR3 is TGTGCCAGCAGCTTAGGCCAGATTAATGAAAAACTGTTTTTT. Translating it yields CASSLGQINEKLFF. The full variable domain, its missing parts supplied by reference TRBV11-3 and TRBJ1-4, is EAGVVQSPRYKIIEKKQPVAFWCNPISGHNTLYWYLQNLGQGPELLIRYENEEAVDDSQLPKDRFSAERLKGVDSTLKIQPAELGDSAVYLCASSLGQINEKLFFGSGTQLSVL.

The chain uses TRBV6-5 and TRBJ2-7, with D perhaps TRBD2 (5 bases). This CDR3 has 12 residues. V was shortened by 6 bases and J by 0 bases, with 6 bases between the two germline ends. CDR1 MNHEY and CDR2 SVGAGI come from the germline V gene. The CDR3 nucleotides read TGTGCCAGCAGGGGGAGCTCCTACGAGCAGTACTTC. This codes for CASRGSSYEQYF.

V usage is TRBV11-2 and J usage is TRBJ2-1, with 9 bases lining up with TRBD2. J gave up 0 bases and V 5 bases, and 8 bases lay outside the gene matches. CDR1 is SGHAT, CDR2 FQNNGV, per germline. The CDR3 runs to 17 residues. CDR3: CASSITSGRRSYNEQFF. CDR3 DNA: TGTGCCAGCAGCATAACTAGCGGGCGTCGCTCCTACAATGAGCAGTTCTTC.

The genes are TRBV28 and TRBJ1-2; 8 bases agree with TRBD1. J was trimmed by 1 base and V by 1 base; bases with no gene match: 5. This CDR3 is built from 16 residues. Germline V gene lookup returns CDR1 MDHEN and CDR2 SYDVKM. The CDR3 DNA follows: TGTGCCAGCAGTTTATTATGGGACAGGAGTAACTATGGCTACACCTTC. Its translation is CASSLLWDRSNYGYTF.

The chain combines TRBV11-3 with TRBJ2-2; 14 bases agree with TRBD2. The length of the CDR3 is 18 residues. CDR1 and CDR2 (germline): SGHNT, YENEEA. V lost 5 bases to trimming and J lost 2 bases; unmatched junction nucleotides: 7. The CDR3 reads CASSPGTSGGRNTGELFF. The CDR3 DNA follows: TGTGCCAGCAGCCCCGGGACTAGCGGGGGCCGTAACACCGGGGAGCTGTTTTTT.

This clone was picked up a small number of times. The chain employs TRBV24-1 and TRBJ2-7; no firm D call. Germline V gene sequence: CDR1 KGHDR, CDR2 SFDVKD. Deletions cut 5 bases from V and 2 bases from J, with 9 bases between. The CDR3 is 13 amino acids. The CDR3 region is CATSGAGTYEQYF. DNA for the CDR3: TGTGCCACCAGTGGCGCAGGAACCTACGAGCAGTACTTC.

Details on this clone: The junction does not match germline at one end; this may be a read error. This sequence joins TRBV11-3 and TRBJ1-2, with D maybe TRBD1 (5 bases). Germline V gene sequence: CDR1 SGHNT, CDR2 YENEEA. The CDR3 runs to 16 residues. Here the CDR3 DNA reads TGTGCCAGCAGCCAGAGGGGTTCGAACGCTAATTATGGCTACACCTTC. It specifies CASSQRGSNANYGYTF.

This chain joins TRBV5-1 and TRBJ1-1, with a possible D match to TRBD1 (6 bases). The ends were cut back, 6 bases at V and 1 base at J, with 13 bases in the middle. The CDR3 sequence is 14 residues long. Germline values: CDR1 SGHRS, CDR2 YFSETQ. CDR3 coding DNA: TGCGCCAGCACCCCAGGGGTGGGGAACACTGAAGCTTTCTTT. Amino acid sequence: CASTPGVGNTEAFF.

The V call is TRBV7-8, the J call TRBJ1-5; possible D gene TRBD1, 5 bases. CDR3 length: 12 amino acids. Deletions cut 5 bases from V and 9 bases from J, with 11 bases between. In germline, CDR1 is SGHVS, CDR2 FQNEAQ. DNA for the CDR3: TGTGCCAGCAGCCCCGGGGGTTGGCCCCAGCATTTT. Translating gives CASSPGGWPQHF.

This clone has a handful of counts. This chain uses TRBV10-3 with TRBJ1-4, with D unclear. Trimming removed 2 bases from V and 6 bases from J, with 10 bases in between. Per germline, CDR1 ENHRY and CDR2 SYGVKD. The CDR3 is 14 residues long. The CDR3 DNA reads TGTGCCATCAGTGAGCCGGGCAGAGATGAAAAACTGTTTTTT. It yields the protein CAISEPGRDEKLFF.

The V call is TRBV11-2, the J call TRBJ1-5, with D hard to call. CDR3 length equals 15 residues. Per the germline V gene, CDR1 is SGHAT and CDR2 is FQNNGV. Trimming left V 5 bases short and J 0 bases short, with 11 bases between. CDR3 DNA sequence: TGTGCCAGCAGCGCCAAAGGGTATAGCAATCAGCCCCAGCATTTT. Its protein is CASSAKGYSNQPQHF.

This chain connects TRBV7-3 to TRBJ2-5, with 9 bases aligning to TRBD2. V lost 5 bases, J lost 2 bases, and 6 bases stayed unmatched. CDR3 length equals 15 residues. Looked up from germline, CDR1 is SGHTA and CDR2 is FQGTGA. DNA of the CDR3: TGTGCCAGCAGCCCCCTAGCGGGAAGACAAGAGACCCAGTACTTC. Amino acid sequence: CASSPLAGRQETQYF. The variable domain in full, completed from reference TRBV7-3 and TRBJ2-5, reads GAGVSQTPSNKVTEKGKYVELRCDPISGHTALYWYRQSLGQGPEFLIYFQGTGAADDSGLPNDRFFAVRPEGSVSTLKIQRTERGDSAVYLCASSPLAGRQETQYFGPGTRLLVL.